This T cell receptor beta chain was obtained from a study of cytomegalovirus exposure and HLA in healthy donors. Study-wide context: The study placed around 85% of its approximately 400 genotyped donors in the Caucasian-associated ancestry cluster.

The PCR contained 60 Vbeta and 13 Jbeta primers. The data were produced by immunoSEQ multiplex PCR, yet TCRdb's version contains in-frame clones alone and is incomplete. The data hold around 160,000 clones, with 68% observed a single time. Germline CDR1 MDHEN, CDR2 SYDVKM. The CDR3 has 15 residues. Trimming left V 4 bases short and J 0 bases short, with 10 bases between. This sequence joins TRBV28 and TRBJ2-4; a weak D match, TRBD1 (6 bases). The sequence was obtained from a man between 45 and 60 years old in good health and CMV-seronegative. The sample comprised PBMCs. The CDR3 coding sequence is TGTGCCAGCAGTTCTACAGGGCTAGCCAAAAACATTCAGTACTTC. As protein: CASSSTGLAKNIQYF. The full variable domain, rest sourced from reference TRBV28 and TRBJ2-4, is DVKVTQSSRYLVKRTGEKVFLECVQDMDHENMFWYRQDPGLGLRLIYFSYDVKMKEKGDIPEGYSVSREKKERFSLILESASTNQTSMYLCASSSTGLAKNIQYFGAGTRLSVL.